Presented here are 8 T cell receptor beta chains from one specimen sequenced in a study of blood T cell repertoires in COVID-19. Assay: immunoSEQ multiplex PCR; the TCRdb copy retains only in-frame clones and omits some. The sample includes 250,000 or so clones, about 80% of them seen just once. Sequencing was carried out using peripheral blood. These receptors all come from a woman older than 75 with acute or convalescent COVID-19.

The chain has TRBV3-1 (or the pseudogene TRBV3-2) and TRBJ1-5; D gene ambiguous. CDR1 and CDR2 from the germline V gene are LGHDT and YNNKEL (reference sequence). The V end lost 3 bases, the J end lost 3 bases, and 3 bases lay between the germline ends. This CDR3 is built from 12 residues. CDR3 sequence reads: CASSHYNQPQHF. The CDR3 DNA reads TGTGCCAGCAGCCACTACAATCAGCCCCAGCATTTT.

Comments on this clone: Other DNA sequences in the same sample also yield this CDR3. This sequence joins TRBV6-1 and TRBJ1-5; no reliable D call. The V and J ends lost 2 bases and 4 bases respectively, with 9 bases between them. The CDR3 consists of 14 residues. Looked up from germline, CDR1 is MNHNS and CDR2 is SASEGT. The CDR3 bases are TGTGCCAGCAGTGAATTAGGCGGAAATCAGCCCCAGCATTTT. It yields the protein CASSELGGNQPQHF.

The rearrangement links TRBV11-3 to TRBJ2-3; D is possibly TRBD2 (6 bases). This CDR3 has 14 residues. Germline V gene lookup returns CDR1 SGHNT and CDR2 YENEEA. Trimming took 3 bases from V and 0 from J, leaving 7 bases between them. The CDR3 here is CASSFSGSTDTQYF. The CDR3 DNA sequence: TGTGCCAGCAGCTTTAGCGGTAGCACAGATACGCAGTATTTT. Combining the CDR3 with reference TRBV11-3 and TRBJ2-3 gives the whole variable domain EAGVVQSPRYKIIEKKQPVAFWCNPISGHNTLYWYLQNLGQGPELLIRYENEEAVDDSQLPKDRFSAERLKGVDSTLKIQPAELGDSAVYLCASSFSGSTDTQYFGPGTRLTVL.

For the CDR3, the DNA is TGTGCCAGCAGTGCACAGGGGGCTGAGCCCCAGCATTTT. It is translated as CASSAQGAEPQHF. The rearrangement joins TRBV2 to TRBJ1-5; 9 bases match TRBD1. The CDR3 contains 13 residues. The V and J ends lost 4 bases and 8 bases, in that order; junction bases with no gene match: 3. Germline V gene lookup returns CDR1 SNHLY and CDR2 FYNNEI.

This chain joins TRBV10-3 and TRBJ2-2, with 10 bases fitting TRBD2. Germline V gives CDR1 ENHRY, CDR2 SYGVKD. V trimming: 7 bases; J trimming: 2 bases; junction bases outside the gene matches: 4. This CDR3 contains 15 residues. CDR3 loop: CAIKGLAPNTGELFF. As DNA, the CDR3 is TGTGCCATCAAGGGACTAGCGCCTAACACCGGGGAGCTGTTTTTT.

This chain connects TRBV4-1 to TRBJ2-4; 12 bases fit TRBD2. V was pared by 2 bases and J by 3 bases, with 2 bases of the junction left unmatched. Germline-derived CDR1 and CDR2 are MGHRA and YSYEKL. This CDR3 has 16 amino acids. The CDR3 loop is CASSQPSGRDKNIQYF. In DNA form, the CDR3 reads TGCGCCAGCAGCCAACCTAGCGGGAGGGACAAAAACATTCAGTACTTC.

The J gene is TRBJ1-3, the V gene TRBV18, with TRBD1 matching over 8 bases. Germline V gene sequence: CDR1 KGHSH, CDR2 LQKENI. The CDR3 totals 17 residues. The V and J ends lost 4 bases and 0 bases, in that order; junction bases with no gene match: 8. The CDR3 spells CASSLLETGDSGNTIYF. The CDR3 coding sequence is TGTGCCAGCTCACTGCTTGAGACAGGGGACTCTGGAAACACCATATATTTT.

The CDR3 sequence is CASSVGPGVHNEQFF. The CDR3, as DNA: TGTGCCAGCAGCGTAGGCCCAGGGGTACACAATGAGCAGTTCTTC. The chain carries TRBV9 and TRBJ2-1, with a weak D call TRBD1 (6 bases). Trimming shortened V by 0 bases and J by 5 bases, and 12 bases separated the two germline ends. This CDR3 has 15 residues. Germline lookup yields CDR1 SGDLS and CDR2 YYNGEE.